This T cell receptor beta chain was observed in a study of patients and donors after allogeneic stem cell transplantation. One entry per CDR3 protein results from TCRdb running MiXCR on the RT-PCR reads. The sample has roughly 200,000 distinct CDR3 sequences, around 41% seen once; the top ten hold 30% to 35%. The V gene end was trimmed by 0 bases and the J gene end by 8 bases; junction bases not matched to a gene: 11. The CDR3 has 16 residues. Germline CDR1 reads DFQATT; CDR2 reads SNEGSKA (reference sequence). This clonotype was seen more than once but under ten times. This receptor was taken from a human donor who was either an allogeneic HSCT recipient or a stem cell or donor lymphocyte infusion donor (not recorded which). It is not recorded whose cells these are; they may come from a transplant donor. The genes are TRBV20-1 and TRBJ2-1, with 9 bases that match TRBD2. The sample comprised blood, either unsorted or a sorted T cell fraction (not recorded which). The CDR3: CSARDSVLAGFDEQFF. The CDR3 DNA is TGCAGTGCTAGAGATTCGGTCCTAGCGGGATTTGATGAGCAGTTCTTC.